This T cell receptor beta chain was profiled in a study of tumor-infiltrating lymphocytes in primary liver carcinoma. The wider study: Productive TCRbeta read counts per sample ran from roughly 3.5 to 7.1 million and were similar across tissue types. General study findings and limits: Top-250-clone fractions were significantly higher in tumors than in blood (p = 0.039).

A constant-region primer primed TCR beta cDNA synthesis from roughly 500 ng of total RNA. A slightly modified ARM-PCR protocol with three nested multiplex PCR rounds produced these TCR beta libraries. TRBV1-TRBV30 forward primers and a C-beta reverse primer were used in the first two PCR rounds, which each ran for approximately 11 cycles. TCRdb used MiXCR to reprocess the multiplex PCR reads, holding one entry per CDR3 protein. Of 200,000 or so distinct CDR3 sequences listed, about 65% are singletons. The length of the CDR3 is 15 residues. Alongside blood RNA obtained from unsorted whole blood, germline DNA was also extracted. On this clonotype itself: Its specificity is unknown. A read error may account for a junction end that differs from germline.

The sequence was obtained from a woman aged 55-69 years with primary liver carcinoma and hepatitis B virus infection. The chain joins TRBV12-3 or TRBV12-4 to TRBJ2-7; weak D call: TRBD2 (6 bases). The sample comprised peripheral blood. The CDR3 spells CASSFSGSPPYDQYF. The CDR3 region has the DNA TGTGCCAGCAGCTTTAGCGGTAGTCCCCCCTACGATCAGTACTTC.